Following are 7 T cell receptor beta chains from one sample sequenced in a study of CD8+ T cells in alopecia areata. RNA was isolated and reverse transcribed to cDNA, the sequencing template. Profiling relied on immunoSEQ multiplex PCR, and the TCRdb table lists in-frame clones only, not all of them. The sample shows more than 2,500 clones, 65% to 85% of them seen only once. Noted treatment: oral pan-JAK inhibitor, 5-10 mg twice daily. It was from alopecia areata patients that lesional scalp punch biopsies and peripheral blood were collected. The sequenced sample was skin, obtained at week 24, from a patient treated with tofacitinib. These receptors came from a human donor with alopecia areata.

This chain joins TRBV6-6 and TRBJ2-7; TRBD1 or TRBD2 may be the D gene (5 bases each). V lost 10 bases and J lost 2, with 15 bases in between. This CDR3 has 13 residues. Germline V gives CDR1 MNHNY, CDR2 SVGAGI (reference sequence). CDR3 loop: CAIRGRETYEQYF. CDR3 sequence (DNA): TGTGCCATCAGAGGCAGGGAGACCTACGAGCAGTACTTC.

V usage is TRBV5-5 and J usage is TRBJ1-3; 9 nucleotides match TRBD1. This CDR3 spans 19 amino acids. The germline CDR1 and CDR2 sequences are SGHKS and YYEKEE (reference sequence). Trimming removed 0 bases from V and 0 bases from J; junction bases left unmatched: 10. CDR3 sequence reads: CASSLETTGGRLSGNTIYF. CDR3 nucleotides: TGTGCCAGCAGCTTGGAGACGACAGGGGGTCGACTCTCTGGAAACACCATATATTTT.

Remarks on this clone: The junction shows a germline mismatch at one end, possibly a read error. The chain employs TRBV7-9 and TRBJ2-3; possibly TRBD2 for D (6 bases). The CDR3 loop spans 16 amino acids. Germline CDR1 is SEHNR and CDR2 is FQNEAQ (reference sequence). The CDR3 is CASSLAVRTSTDAQYF. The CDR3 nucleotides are TGTGCCAGCAGCTTAGCAGTTCGCACTAGCACAGATGCGCAGTATTTT.

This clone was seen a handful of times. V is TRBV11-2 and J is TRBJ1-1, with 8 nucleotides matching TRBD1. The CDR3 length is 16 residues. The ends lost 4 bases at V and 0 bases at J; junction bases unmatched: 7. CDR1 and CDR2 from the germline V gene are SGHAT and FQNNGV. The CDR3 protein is CASSSGTGYMNTEAFF. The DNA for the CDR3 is TGTGCCAGCAGCTCCGGGACAGGATACATGAACACTGAAGCTTTCTTT.

This chain's CDR3 is CASTPRTDGGELFF. The CDR3 bases are TGTGCCAGCACCCCACGGACAGACGGCGGGGAGCTGTTTTTT. The chain combines TRBV27 with TRBJ2-2, with D possibly matching TRBD1 (6 bases). Germline V gives CDR1 MNHEY, CDR2 SMNVEV (reference sequence). CDR3 length equals 14 residues. Trimming pared 7 bases from V and 7 bases from J, leaving 16 bases between.

The CDR3 DNA reads as TGTGCCAGCAGCTTAGACGCCGGGGAGCTGTTTTTT. Amino acids: CASSLDAGELFF. This chain joins TRBV7-3 and TRBJ2-2; unclear D gene. This CDR3 region has 12 residues. CDR1 SGHTA and CDR2 FQGTGA come from the germline V gene. Deletions cut 2 bases from V and 6 bases from J, with 4 bases between.

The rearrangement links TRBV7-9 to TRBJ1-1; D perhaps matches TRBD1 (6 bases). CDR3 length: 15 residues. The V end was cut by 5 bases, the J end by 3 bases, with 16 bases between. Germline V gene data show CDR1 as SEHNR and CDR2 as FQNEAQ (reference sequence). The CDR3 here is CASSLGGADHTEAFF. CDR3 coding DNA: TGTGCCAGCAGCCTAGGGGGGGCGGATCACACTGAAGCTTTCTTT.